This TCR beta chain is from a study of blood T cell repertoires in COVID-19. Looking at the study overall: COVID-19 samples from acute and convalescent phases originated in the United States, Italy and Spain. The cDNA or gDNA used as material had been derived from T cells, B-cell-depleted T cells, or PBMCs.

Original methodology: Reference gene primers were amplified, and this amplification served to estimate nucleated cell counts. Produced via immunoSEQ multiplex PCR; TCRdb's table is partial and in-frame only. V, J and clone size are taken as reported in that table, and D and trimming were inferred from the DNA itself. The sample lists approximately 76,000 clones; approximately 88% were seen once. In germline, CDR1 is LGHNT, CDR2 FRNRAP. This CDR3 spans 15 amino acids. Trimming removed 4 bases at V and 0 bases at J, with 10 bases between. The receptor's source is a human donor in a cohort sampled during active COVID-19. The V call is TRBV12-5, the J call TRBJ1-3; D gene unclear. The material sequenced was peripheral blood. The CDR3 DNA reads TGTGCTAGTGGTTCCTTTAGCAGCTCTGGAAACACCATATATTTT. Translated, it gives CASGSFSSSGNTIYF.